These 23 T cell receptor beta chains were all obtained from the same sample, sequenced in a study of CXCR3-negative and CXCR3-positive naive CD8 T cells. Study results and caveats: CXCR3-positive naive cells carried more hydrophobic TRB CDR3s than CXCR3-negative naive cells did.

cDNA libraries for TRB were generated by 5' RACE incorporating UMI labels. TCRdb re-called the 5' RACE reads and catalogs CDR3 proteins one per entry, DNA excluded. This sample's table reports under 75,000 distinct CDR3 sequences. Their antigen targets remain unknown. The sequenced sample was naive CXCR3+ CD8+ T cells from blood. Regarding subset: CD45RO-CCR7+CD27+CD95- naive CD8+ T cells expressing CXCR3 (TNR3+). The receptors were sampled from a human donor in good health. Some clones in this sample may be carry-over from other donors' samples.

The gene calls are TRBV5-1 and TRBJ2-1. Germline CDR1 reads SGHRS; CDR2 reads YFSETQ. The CDR3 length is 15 residues. CDR3 sequence: CASTSEPTTYNEQFF.

This chain links TRBV6-5 with TRBJ2-5. The V gene's germline CDR1 is MNHEY and CDR2 SVGAGI. The CDR3 loop spans 12 amino acids. The CDR3 here is CASSLLGETQYF.

This chain links TRBV11-1 with TRBJ2-1. Germline CDR1 SGHAT, CDR2 FQDESV (reference sequence). This CDR3 has 14 amino acids. The CDR3 loop reads CASSYRGNYNEQFF.

V is TRBV7-3 and J is TRBJ2-2; as DNA is missing, the TRBD2 call by TCRdb cannot be tested. Per germline, CDR1 SGHTA and CDR2 FQGTGA. The CDR3 consists of 13 residues. This chain's CDR3 is CASSPSAGRELFF.

This sequence joins TRBV12-3 or TRBV12-4 and TRBJ2-5; TCRdb outputs TRBD1, but without DNA this stays unchecked. This CDR3 contains 15 residues. The chain's CDR3 is CASSLFAGDQETQYF.

The chain has TRBV7-9 and TRBJ1-5; without DNA, the TCRdb call of TRBD1 cannot be checked. The CDR3 loop spans 15 amino acids. Germline-derived CDR1 and CDR2 are SEHNR and FQNEAQ (reference sequence). The CDR3 reads CASSSTLVGGPPQHF. The full variable domain, with the rest looked up from reference TRBV7-9 and TRBJ1-5, is DTGVSQNPRHKITKRGQNVTFRCDPISEHNRLYWYRQTLGQGPEFLTYFQNEAQLEKSRLLSDRFSAERPKGSFSTLEIQRTEQGDSAMYLCASSSTLVGGPPQHFGDGTRLSIL.

The chain couples TRBV6-4 to TRBJ1-3. This CDR3 region has 14 residues. Germline CDR1 MRHNA, CDR2 SNTAGT. The CDR3 sequence is CASTEGTSGNTIYF.

V gene TRBV24-1 combines with J gene TRBJ1-2. The germline gives CDR1 KGHDR, CDR2 SFDVKD. The CDR3 sequence is 11 residues long. The CDR3 is CATIRSYGYTF.

The rearrangement joins TRBV29-1 to TRBJ2-1; TCRdb designates TRBD2, a call that cannot be tested without DNA. Germline CDR1 SQVTM, CDR2 ANQGSEA. The CDR3 extends over 17 amino acids. CDR3 residues: CSVRGLAGGRPANEQFF.

V gene TRBV6-5 combines with J gene TRBJ2-3. This CDR3 region has 14 residues. Germline CDR1 reads MNHEY; CDR2 reads SVGAGI. CDR3 sequence: CASSSDTSTDTQYF.

The V call is TRBV11-2, the J call TRBJ2-5; absent DNA, TCRdb's TRBD1 call cannot be checked. CDR1 SGHAT and CDR2 FQNNGV come from the germline V gene. The CDR3 is 15 amino acids. This chain's CDR3 is CASSFTGRSQETQYF. Filled out from reference TRBV11-2 and TRBJ2-5, the complete variable domain reads EAGVAQSPRYKIIEKRQSVAFWCNPISGHATLYWYQQILGQGPKLLIQFQNNGVVDDSQLPKDRFSAERLKGVDSTLKIQPAKLEDSAVYLCASSFTGRSQETQYFGPGTRLLVL.

The J gene is TRBJ2-7, the V gene TRBV5-1. The CDR3 extends over 14 amino acids. Germline V gene lookup returns CDR1 SGHRS and CDR2 YFSETQ. This CDR3 reads CASSYAGGTYEQYF.

V gene TRBV7-9 combines with J gene TRBJ2-2; the D gene TCRdb calls, TRBD2, cannot be checked with no DNA. The CDR3 consists of 15 residues. The germline CDR1 and CDR2 sequences are SEHNR and FQNEAQ (reference sequence). CDR3 region: CASILGTSNTGELFF.

The chain combines TRBV7-2 with TRBJ1-5. This CDR3 has 16 amino acids. Germline CDR1 reads SGHTA; CDR2 reads FQGNSA. The chain's CDR3 is CASSLVSVYSNQPQHF.

J is TRBJ2-1 and V is TRBV28; TCRdb lists TRBD1, though no DNA is available to test this call. The CDR3 spans 15 residues. The germline gives CDR1 MDHEN, CDR2 SYDVKM. The CDR3 reads CASSQRPGQYNEQFF.

The chain employs TRBV12-3 or TRBV12-4 and TRBJ2-7; lacking DNA, the TRBD2 call made by TCRdb goes unchecked. This CDR3 comprises 13 residues. CDR3 residues: CASREYREGEQYF.

The chain uses TRBV6-1 and TRBJ2-5; lacking DNA, the TRBD1 call made by TCRdb goes unchecked. The CDR3 consists of 12 residues. Germline assignment: CDR1 MNHNS and CDR2 SASEGT. The CDR3 sequence: CASRGAGETQYF.

The chain joins TRBV9 to TRBJ2-7; checking the TCRdb D call of TRBD1 is not possible without DNA. The CDR3 length is 15 residues. Per the germline V gene, CDR1 is SGDLS and CDR2 is YYNGEE. The chain's CDR3 is CASSQRRSGPYEQYF.

The V and J genes are TRBV12-3 or TRBV12-4 and TRBJ1-1; with no DNA, the TCRdb D assignment of TRBD1 cannot be verified. The CDR3 loop spans 12 amino acids. CDR3 in amino acids: CASRQGTAEAFF.

The J gene is TRBJ1-2, the V gene TRBV29-1; TCRdb reports TRBD1, a call that lacks DNA to check it against. The CDR3 consists of 15 residues. Germline values: CDR1 SQVTM, CDR2 ANQGSEA. The chain's CDR3 is CSVAGTGPWGYGYTF. The full variable domain, completed using reference TRBV29-1 and TRBJ1-2, is SAVISQKPSRDICQRGTSLTIQCQVDSQVTMMFWYRQQPGQSLTLIATANQGSEATYESGFVIDKFPISRPNLTFSTLTVSNMSPEDSSIYLCSVAGTGPWGYGYTFGSGTRLTVV.

The chain joins TRBV28 to TRBJ1-6. The CDR3 has 17 residues. Germline V CDR1 and CDR2: MDHEN, SYDVKM. This CDR3 is CASSFQPERGASSPLHF.

The CDR3 sequence is CASNPGHENSPLHF. The rearrangement uses TRBV6-2 or TRBV6-3 and TRBJ1-6; TCRdb reports TRBD1, a call that lacks DNA to check it against. This CDR3 spans 14 amino acids. Germline V CDR1 and CDR2: MNHEY, SVGEGT.

The genes are TRBV27 and TRBJ1-5; lacking DNA, the TRBD1 call made by TCRdb goes unchecked. In germline, CDR1 is MNHEY, CDR2 SMNVEV (reference sequence). There are 15 residues in the CDR3. CDR3 protein: CASSWGTGHNQPQHF.